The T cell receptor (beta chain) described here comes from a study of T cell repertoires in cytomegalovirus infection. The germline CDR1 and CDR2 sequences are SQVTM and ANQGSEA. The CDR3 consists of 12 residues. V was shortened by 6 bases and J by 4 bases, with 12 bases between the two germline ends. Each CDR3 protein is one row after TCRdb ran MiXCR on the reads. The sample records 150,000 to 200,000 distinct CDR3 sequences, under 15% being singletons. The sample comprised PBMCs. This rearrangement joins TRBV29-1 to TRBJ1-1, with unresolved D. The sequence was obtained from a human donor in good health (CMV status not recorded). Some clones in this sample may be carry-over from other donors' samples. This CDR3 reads CSVPLGATEAFF. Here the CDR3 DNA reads TGCAGCGTCCCACTGGGAGCCACTGAAGCTTTCTTT.